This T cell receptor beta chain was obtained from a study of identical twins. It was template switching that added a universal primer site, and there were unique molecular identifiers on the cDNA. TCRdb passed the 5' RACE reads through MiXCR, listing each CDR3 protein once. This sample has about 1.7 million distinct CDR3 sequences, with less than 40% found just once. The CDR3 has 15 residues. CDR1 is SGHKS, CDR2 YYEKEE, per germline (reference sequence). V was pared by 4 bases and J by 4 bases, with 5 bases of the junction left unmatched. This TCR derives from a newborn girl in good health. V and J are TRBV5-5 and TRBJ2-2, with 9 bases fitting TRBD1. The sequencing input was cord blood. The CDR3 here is CASSTGQGTTGELFF. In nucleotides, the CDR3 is TGTGCCAGCAGCACCGGACAGGGGACCACCGGGGAGCTGTTTTTT.